A selection of T cell receptor beta chains follows, all from one sample in a study of blood T cell repertoires in COVID-19. Only in-frame clones appear in the TCRdb table, and some are missing; sequencing was by immunoSEQ multiplex PCR. This sample has under 200,000 clones, with approximately 82% found just once. Sequencing was performed on PBMCs or T cells enriched from blood (not recorded which). All receptors derive from a woman aged 45-65 years who had recovered from COVID-19. CDR3s include the opening cysteine and the closing phenylalanine or tryptophan. D genes are given only for firm matches. Rows give clone size only sometimes, using once, few, many, or a class for an expanded clone.

d_call,v_call,clone_size,j_call,cdr3_nt,cdr3_aa
TRBD2,TRBV3-1/TRBV3-2,few,TRBJ2-3,TGTGCCAGCAGCCTTGGACTAGTCAGCACAGATACGCAGTATTTT,CASSLGLVSTDTQYF
NA,TRBV11-2,few,TRBJ1-3,TGTGCCAGCAGCACCAGGACGGTGAGGGACACCATATATTTT,CASSTRTVRDTIYF
TRBD2,TRBV7-2,NA,TRBJ2-1,TGTGCCACCTCAACCCTAGCGGGTGGGCGGAATGAGCAGTTCTTC,CATSTLAGGRNEQFF
NA,TRBV19,NA,TRBJ1-6,TGTGCCAGTAGACCCAGGGTAGGGTCACCCCTCCACTTT,CASRPRVGSPLHF
TRBD1,TRBV11-2,NA,TRBJ1-2,TGTGCCAGCAGCTCCTTGTCATCGGACAGGGGGAACTATGGCTACACCTTC,CASSSLSSDRGNYGYTF
NA,TRBV4-1,NA,TRBJ1-5,TGCGCCAGCAGCCAAGAGGGAGTGGGTCTTGGTAGCAATCAGCCCCAGCATTTT,CASSQEGVGLGSNQPQHF
NA,TRBV7-2,NA,TRBJ1-1,TGTGCCAGCACCGCGGGGAGGGTCATGAACACTGAAGCTTTCTTT,CASTAGRVMNTEAFF
NA,TRBV7-3,NA,TRBJ2-2,TGTGCCAGCAGCTCCATAGAGGCCGGGGAGCTGTTTTTT,CASSSIEAGELFF
TRBD2,TRBV11-3,NA,TRBJ2-1,TGTGCCAGCAGCCCCAAAAGGGGACTAGCTGGGAATGAGCAGTTCTTC,CASSPKRGLAGNEQFF
TRBD1,TRBV4-2,NA,TRBJ1-1,TGTGCCAGCAGCCCCGAGGCAGGGGGCCTCGCTGAAGCTTTCTTT,CASSPEAGGLAEAFF
NA,TRBV6-5,NA,TRBJ1-2,TGTGCCAGCAGTTACTCTCTCAGGGATGGCTACACCTTC,CASSYSLRDGYTF
TRBD1,TRBV7-9,NA,TRBJ1-6,TGTGCCAGCAGCTTAGTGGACAGGAATTCACCCCTCCACTTT,CASSLVDRNSPLHF
NA,TRBV9,NA,TRBJ1-1,TGTGCCAGCAGCGTAGCTGTGAACACTGAAGCTTTCTTT,CASSVAVNTEAFF
NA,TRBV7-9,NA,TRBJ1-3,TGTGCCAGCAGTTCATCGGCGGACACCATATATTTT,CASSSSADTIYF
NA,TRBV11-1,NA,TRBJ1-1,TGTGCCAGCAGCCCCAGGGTAGGGTTCGAGACTGAAGCTTTCTTT,CASSPRVGFETEAFF
NA,TRBV7-8,NA,TRBJ1-1,TGTGCCAGCAAAGGCGGCATGAACACTGAAGCTTTCTTT,CASKGGMNTEAFF
NA,TRBV28,NA,TRBJ2-4,TGTGCCAGCAGTCCCCGGGGGATCTGGAACATTCAGTACTTC,CASSPRGIWNIQYF
TRBD1,TRBV7-9,NA,TRBJ1-1,TGTGCCAGCAGCTTACAGGGGGCGACTGAAGCTTTCTTT,CASSLQGATEAFF
NA,TRBV5-1,NA,TRBJ1-1,TGCGCCAGCAGCTACTCCGCTCGGGAGGACACTGAAGCTTTCTTT,CASSYSAREDTEAFF
NA,TRBV28,NA,TRBJ1-3,TGTGCCAGCACAGGGACTGAATCTGGAAACACCATATATTTT,CASTGTESGNTIYF
TRBD1,TRBV5-8,NA,TRBJ1-2,TGTGCCAGCAGCTTGGCGGAGGGGGCGGACACCTTC,CASSLAEGADTF
NA,TRBV4-1,NA,TRBJ1-6,TGCGCCAGCAGCCAAGATCTCGAGAGGAATAATTCACCCCTCCACTTT,CASSQDLERNNSPLHF
NA,TRBV10-2,NA,TRBJ1-5,TGCGCCAGCAGTGAGTTGGCCAATGGCAATCAGCCCCAGCATTTT,CASSELANGNQPQHF
TRBD1,TRBV2,NA,TRBJ1-6,TGTGCCAGCCGCTCCGGGACAGGGGGTCGGCCCTATAATTCACCCCTCCACTTT,CASRSGTGGRPYNSPLHF
TRBD2,TRBV10-3,NA,TRBJ2-1,TGTGCCACCGGGCGAATAGCGGGAATGGGATACAATGAGCAGTTCTTC,CATGRIAGMGYNEQFF
NA,TRBV4-1,NA,TRBJ1-3,TGCGCCAGCAGCCAAGTCCCCACCCAGGGAAACACCATATATTTT,CASSQVPTQGNTIYF
NA,TRBV30,NA,TRBJ2-2,TGTGCCTGGAGTGTAGAACCCCGGTCCGGGGAGCTGTTTTTT,CAWSVEPRSGELFF
NA,TRBV19,NA,TRBJ2-5,TGTGCCAGTAATGGGGGACGGGGGCAAGAGACCCAGTACTTC,CASNGGRGQETQYF
TRBD2,TRBV13,NA,TRBJ2-1,TGTGCCAGCAGCTTAGGTCTAGCGGGTGTGGGTGAGCAGTTCTTC,CASSLGLAGVGEQFF
NA,TRBV28,NA,TRBJ1-5,TGTGCCAGCAGGGCGGGCAATCAGCCCCAGCATTTT,CASRAGNQPQHF
TRBD1,TRBV4-1,NA,TRBJ2-3,TGCGCCAGCAGCCCCGGGACAGGGGAAAGGGATACGCAGTATTTT,CASSPGTGERDTQYF
TRBD1,TRBV7-7,NA,TRBJ1-1,TGTGCTAGCAGCTCGGGACAGGGAACTGAAGCTTTCTTT,CASSSGQGTEAFF
NA,TRBV5-6,NA,TRBJ1-5,TGTGCCAGCAGCCGACGGGGGAGCAATCAGCCCCAGCATTTT,CASSRRGSNQPQHF
NA,TRBV19,NA,TRBJ1-5,TGTGCCAGTAGGACAGGAGAAAATCAGCCCCAGCATTTT,CASRTGENQPQHF
NA,TRBV6-5,NA,TRBJ2-5,TGTGCCAGTGAGGCCTCCTTCAAAGAGACCCAGTACTTC,CASEASFKETQYF
NA,TRBV30,NA,TRBJ2-2,TGTGCCTGGAGTGCGGCCGGGGAGCTGTTTTTT,CAWSAAGELFF
TRBD1,TRBV6-4,NA,TRBJ1-2,TGTGCCAGCAGTGAGAGACCTGACAGGGGCGGGGACGGCTACACCTTC,CASSERPDRGGDGYTF
NA,TRBV21-1,NA,TRBJ2-5,TGTGCCACCCTAGTAGCGGGGGGCCCAAACCGGGGGGAGACCCAGTACTTC,CATLVAGGPNRGETQYF
NA,TRBV4-3,many,TRBJ2-1,TGCGCCAGCAGCCCTACGCGAAGCTCCTACAATGAGCAGTTCTTC,CASSPTRSSYNEQFF
NA,TRBV10-3,NA,TRBJ2-4,TGTGCCACCGGGGGGACAAGTGAAGCCAAAAACATTCAGTACTTC,CATGGTSEAKNIQYF
TRBD1,TRBV4-1,NA,TRBJ1-6,TGCGCCAGCAGCCCTTCCTTTGGGGACAGGGGATCACCCCTCCACTTT,CASSPSFGDRGSPLHF
NA,TRBV3-1/TRBV3-2,NA,TRBJ2-3,TGTGCCAGCAGCCAAGATTTGGCGGCAGATACGCAGTATTTT,CASSQDLAADTQYF
TRBD1,TRBV5-1,NA,TRBJ1-1,TGCGCCAGCAGCTGGGTGACAGGGATGAACACTGAAGCTTTCTTT,CASSWVTGMNTEAFF
TRBD2,TRBV6-4,NA,TRBJ2-2,TGTGCCAGCGCGGCCGGGACTAGCGGCACCGGGGAGCTGTTTTTT,CASAAGTSGTGELFF
NA,TRBV27,once,TRBJ1-1,TGTGCCAGCCGGCCGGGGGGCAGGTCTGAAGCTTTCTTT,CASRPGGRSEAFF